This note documents a single T cell receptor (beta chain) sequence. Its antigen is not identified. This record belongs to a study of glioma-infiltrating T cells. The iRepertoire nested amplicon-rescue multiplex PCR amplified TCR alpha and beta CDR3s from RNA. One-step reverse transcription and amplification started from approximately 100-400 ng of tissue mRNA or PBMC total RNA. TCRdb reprocessed the multiplex PCR reads with MiXCR, giving one entry per CDR3 protein. The sample has under 200,000 distinct CDR3 sequences, more than 30% seen once. The study's findings and limits: Tissue-blood divergence was below expectation in non-neoplastic patients, above in gliomas. Tissue and blood shared very few CDR3 sequences.

Germline lookup yields CDR1 DFQATT and CDR2 SNEGSKA (reference sequence). This CDR3 has 14 residues. Trimming pared 0 bases from V and 5 bases from J, leaving 8 bases between. Source material: glioma tissue, nonneoplastic brain tissue, or PBMCs (not recorded which). The rearrangement uses TRBV20-1 and TRBJ1-6; D remains unclear. The TCR originated in a human donor with low-grade glioma or glioblastoma, undergoing nonglioma brain surgery, or in good health (not recorded which). As DNA, the CDR3 is TGCAGTGCTAGAGACCGGGTGGATAATTCACCCCTCCACTTT. It encodes CSARDRVDNSPLHF.